This passage covers 21 T cell receptor beta chains from one sample sequenced in a study of blood T cell repertoires in COVID-19. Sequenced by immunoSEQ multiplex PCR; TCRdb stores in-frame clones only, minus some. Here the sample spans about 220,000 clones, around 80% being singletons. Sequenced sample: peripheral blood. These TCRs come from a man younger than 40 with active or convalescent COVID-19.

The chain carries TRBV5-5 and TRBJ2-3, with 7 bases aligning to TRBD2. The V gene's germline CDR1 is SGHKS and CDR2 YYEKEE (reference sequence). V was pared by 0 bases and J by 2 bases, with 6 bases of the junction left unmatched. This CDR3 is 16 amino acids long. DNA for the CDR3: TGTGCCAGCAGCTTGGCGGCTAGCGGACACACAGATACGCAGTATTTT. It codes for CASSLAASGHTDTQYF.

This clone was detected a few times. The CDR3 reads CAWGRRQGSSPLHF. The CDR3 region has the DNA TGTGCCTGGGGGCGCCGACAGGGCAGTTCACCCCTCCACTTT. The gene calls are TRBV30 and TRBJ1-6; 7 bases agree with TRBD1. V trimming: 5 bases; J trimming: 9 bases; junction bases outside the gene matches: 10. Germline CDR1 reads GTSNPN; CDR2 reads SVGIG (reference sequence). The CDR3 spans 14 residues. Using reference TRBV30 and TRBJ1-6 for the parts outside the CDR3, the full variable domain is SQTIHQWPATLVQPVGSPLSLECTVEGTSNPNLYWYRQAAGRGLQLLFYSVGIGQISSEVPQNLSASRPQDRQFILSSKKLLLSDSGFYLCAWGRRQGSSPLHFGNGTRLTVT.

The genes are TRBV10-2 and TRBJ2-3; 7 nucleotides match TRBD1. V was clipped by 8 bases and J by 2 bases; unmatched bases: 1. CDR1 is WSHSY, CDR2 SAAADI, per germline. This CDR3 has 12 residues. CDR3 nucleotides: TGCGCCAGCGGACAGGCCACAGATACGCAGTATTTT. Translated, it gives CASGQATDTQYF.

This chain connects TRBV21-1 to TRBJ2-3; TRBD2, the table's D call, was not compared with the DNA. TRBV21-1 is termed a pseudogene. The CDR3 extends over 17 amino acids. CDR3 DNA sequence: TGTGCCAGCAGCATCCCTGGAGCGGGGACCTACACAGATACGCAGTATTTT. This sequence encodes CASSIPGAGTYTDTQYF.

The V gene is TRBV28, the J gene TRBJ2-5, with 9 bases identical to TRBD1. The V and J ends lost 6 bases and 0 bases, in that order; junction bases with no gene match: 2. There are 14 residues in the CDR3. Germline V gives CDR1 MDHEN, CDR2 SYDVKM. CDR3 DNA: TGTGCCAGCAGGGGGACAGGGTACCAAGAGACCCAGTACTTC. It translates to CASRGTGYQETQYF.

The genes are TRBV25-1 and TRBJ2-7; 10 bases are shared with TRBD1. The CDR3 sequence is 14 residues long. Germline CDR1 MGHDK, CDR2 SYGVNS. Unmatched junction bases numbered 8, after V lost 6 bases and J lost 6 bases. CDR3 bases: TGTGCCAGCAGCGCCGGGACAGGGGCAGGCGAGCAGTACTTC. This gives the protein CASSAGTGAGEQYF.

The rearrangement links TRBV2 to TRBJ1-6; the D gene is possibly TRBD1 (5 bases). Trimming took 6 bases from V and 0 from J, leaving 9 bases between them. Germline loops: CDR1 SNHLY, CDR2 FYNNEI. The CDR3 loop spans 15 amino acids. CDR3 DNA: TGTGCCAGCAGGGGGCAGAGCTCCTATAATTCACCCCTCCACTTT. Its translation is CASRGQSSYNSPLHF.

This clone was observed a handful of times. The chain recombines TRBV5-1 with TRBJ1-5, with a tentative D call TRBD1 (6 bases). The CDR3 is 15 amino acids. V was clipped by 4 bases and J by 0 bases, with 11 bases between them. The germline V gene encodes CDR1 SGHRS and CDR2 YFSETQ. The CDR3 loop reads CASSLRTDSNQPQHF. The DNA of the CDR3 is TGCGCCAGCAGCCTCAGGACAGATAGCAATCAGCCCCAGCATTTT. Using reference TRBV5-1 and TRBJ1-5 for the parts outside the CDR3, the full variable domain is KAGVTQTPRYLIKTRGQQVTLSCSPISGHRSVSWYQQTPGQGLQFLFEYFSETQRNKGNFPGRFSGRQFSNSRSEMNVSTLELGDSALYLCASSLRTDSNQPQHFGDGTRLSIL.

The chain joins TRBV5-1 to TRBJ2-5, with TRBD2 as a possible D gene (5 bases). This CDR3 region has 15 residues. The germline V gene has CDR1 SGHRS and CDR2 YFSETQ. Trimming left V 2 bases short and J 5 bases short, with 16 bases between. The CDR3 region has the DNA TGCGCCAGCAGCTTTTGGACTCCTAGTGAGGAGACCCAGTACTTC. It specifies CASSFWTPSEETQYF.

The chain couples TRBV28 to TRBJ1-2; D uncertain. V was cut by 6 bases and J by 0 bases, with 2 bases left in between. The CDR3 runs to 11 residues. The V gene's germline CDR1 is MDHEN and CDR2 SYDVKM. Here the CDR3 DNA reads TGTGCCAGCAGCACTAACTATGGCTACACCTTC. Its translation is CASSTNYGYTF.

The chain couples TRBV28 to TRBJ1-5, with TRBD1 matching over 7 bases. The germline CDR1 and CDR2 sequences are MDHEN and SYDVKM. Trimming at V came to 6 bases and at J to 4 bases, leaving 6 bases not matched to a gene. The CDR3 extends over 14 amino acids. The CDR3 DNA is TGTGCCAGCAGCCAACAGGGGATTAATCAGCCCCAGCATTTT. Its translation: CASSQQGINQPQHF.

J is TRBJ1-2 and V is TRBV7-2; D is unresolved. The CDR3 is 14 amino acids. Germline V gene sequence: CDR1 SGHTA, CDR2 FQGNSA. V dropped 0 bases and J dropped 2 bases, with 7 bases sitting between them. In DNA form, the CDR3 reads TGTGCCAGCAGCTTAGCGGGCACGAACTATGGCTACACCTTC. Translation gives CASSLAGTNYGYTF.

The chain joins TRBV3-1 (or the pseudogene TRBV3-2) to TRBJ1-1; a possible D gene is TRBD1 (5 bases). Germline V gene data show CDR1 as LGHDT and CDR2 as YNNKEL (reference sequence). V was cut by 6 bases and J by 1 base, with 9 bases left in between. This CDR3 region has 13 residues. CDR3 coding DNA: TGTGCCAGCAGAAATCAGGGGAACACTGAAGCTTTCTTT. Its protein product is CASRNQGNTEAFF.

V usage is TRBV4-3 and J usage is TRBJ2-6; tentative D call: TRBD1 (5 bases). Germline assignment: CDR1 LGHNA and CDR2 YSLEER. The V gene lost 6 bases and the J gene lost 4 bases, with 16 bases spanning the gap. CDR3 length equals 16 residues. The CDR3 here is CASSKDSQPGANVLTF. The CDR3 DNA reads TGCGCCAGCAGTAAAGACAGTCAGCCCGGGGCCAACGTCCTGACTTTC.

The rearrangement joins TRBV9 to TRBJ2-3, with a tentative D call TRBD2 (5 bases). Germline CDR1 is SGDLS and CDR2 is YYNGEE. Trimming removed 4 bases from V and 6 bases from J, with 15 bases in between. This CDR3 region has 14 residues. CDR3 DNA: TGTGCCAGCAGCTCCCGTGGGGTAGCGGATACGCAGTATTTT. The encoded protein is CASSSRGVADTQYF.

This chain joins TRBV5-1 and TRBJ1-6, with 7 bases fitting TRBD1. The junction had 6 bases not matched to a gene; V was cut back by 4 bases and J by 8 bases. This CDR3 has 14 amino acids. The germline CDR1 and CDR2 sequences are SGHRS and YFSETQ. The CDR3: CASSLRDSDSPLHF. In nucleotides, the CDR3 is TGCGCCAGCAGCCTCCGGGACAGCGATTCACCCCTCCACTTT.

The V call is TRBV6-6, the J call TRBJ2-1; possibly TRBD2 for D (6 bases). V was trimmed by 0 bases and J by 10 bases, leaving 13 bases between them. Per germline, CDR1 MNHNY and CDR2 SVGAGI (reference sequence). The CDR3 sequence is 14 residues long. The CDR3 DNA follows: TGTGCCAGCAGTTACTCGGACTACACCATAGAGCAGTTCTTC. It is translated as CASSYSDYTIEQFF.

The chain uses TRBV5-1 and TRBJ2-1; D might be TRBD2 (6 bases). The CDR3 has 15 amino acids. The V end was cut by 0 bases, the J end by 3 bases, with 10 bases between. Germline-derived CDR1 and CDR2 are SGHRS and YFSETQ. The CDR3 sequence is CASSLAGDNYNEQFF. The CDR3, as DNA: TGCGCCAGCAGCTTGGCGGGAGACAACTACAATGAGCAGTTCTTC.

The chain has TRBV2 and TRBJ1-1; D is uncertain. Trimming stripped 6 bases from V and 3 bases from J, with 14 bases between. The V gene's germline CDR1 is SNHLY and CDR2 FYNNEI. The CDR3 sequence is 14 residues long. The CDR3 loop is CASSLSGEDTEAFF. The CDR3 DNA follows: TGTGCCAGCAGCCTAAGCGGTGAGGACACTGAAGCTTTCTTT. Full variable domain (remainder filled in from reference TRBV2 and TRBJ1-1): EPEVTQTPSHQVTQMGQEVILRCVPISNHLYFYWYRQILGQKVEFLVSFYNNEISEKSEIFDDQFSVERPDGSNFTLKIRSTKLEDSAMYFCASSLSGEDTEAFFGQGTRLTVV.

The chain has TRBV27 and TRBJ2-7; TRBD1 matches at 8 bases. CDR3 size: 13 residues. Trimming removed 8 bases from V and 1 base from J; junction bases left unmatched: 4. Germline lookup yields CDR1 MNHEY and CDR2 SMNVEV (reference sequence). As DNA, the CDR3 is TGTGCCAGCCAACGGACAGGGTCCTACGAGCAGTACTTC. This sequence encodes CASQRTGSYEQYF.

The chain's CDR3 is CAWSVLGQNEKLFF. CDR3 sequence (DNA): TGTGCCTGGAGTGTACTAGGACAGAATGAAAAACTGTTTTTT. This chain joins TRBV30 and TRBJ1-4; D possibly corresponds to TRBD1 (6 bases). CDR3 length: 14 residues. V was cut by 0 bases and J by 5 bases, with 10 bases left in between. From germline, CDR1 is GTSNPN and CDR2 SVGIG (reference sequence).